The 10 T cell receptor beta chains below come from one sample, sequenced in a study of blood T cell repertoires in COVID-19. Sequencing was performed with immunoSEQ multiplex PCR; in TCRdb, only in-frame clones are kept and a portion is missing. The data contain about 240,000 clones, over 65% of them singletons. Sequences were obtained from peripheral blood. These receptors were obtained from a woman older than 75 with acute or convalescent COVID-19.

This sequence joins TRBV19 and TRBJ2-7; 8 positions match TRBD1. After removal of 10 bases from V and 2 bases from J, the junction contained 4 bases not matched to a gene. The CDR3 length is 12 residues. CDR1 and CDR2 from the germline V gene are LNHDA and SQIVND (reference sequence). CDR3 loop: CATTGATYEQYF. The DNA of the CDR3 is TGTGCCACGACAGGGGCCACCTACGAGCAGTACTTC.

J is TRBJ1-3 and V is TRBV5-1; 7 positions agree with TRBD1. This CDR3 region has 14 residues. CDR1 is SGHRS, CDR2 YFSETQ, per germline. Trimming cost V 4 bases and J 2 bases; bases outside gene matches: 3. CDR3 protein: CASSDTGAGNTIYF. As DNA, the CDR3 is TGCGCCAGCAGCGACACAGGGGCTGGAAACACCATATATTTT.

The rearrangement uses TRBV13 and TRBJ2-5, with D possibly matching TRBD1 (5 bases). Looked up from germline, CDR1 is PRHDT and CDR2 is FYEKMQ (reference sequence). The V end was cut by 0 bases, the J end by 2 bases, with 10 bases between. The CDR3 sequence is 15 residues long. The CDR3 sequence is CASSLGQGRQETQYF. The CDR3 coding sequence is TGTGCCAGCAGCTTAGGTCAGGGTAGACAAGAGACCCAGTACTTC.

V and J are TRBV3-1 (or the pseudogene TRBV3-2) and TRBJ1-2; D may be TRBD1 (6 bases). Trimming shortened V by 0 bases and J by 6 bases, and 11 bases separated the two germline ends. The CDR3 covers 14 residues. The V gene's germline CDR1 is LGHDT and CDR2 YNNKEL (reference sequence). The CDR3 region has the DNA TGTGCCAGCAGCCAAGACAGGGGCAGCGATGGCTACACCTTC. As protein: CASSQDRGSDGYTF.

The chain recombines TRBV19 with TRBJ2-5; 9 bases line up with TRBD1. Germline trimming cut 4 bases from V and 5 bases from J; bases unmatched to any gene: 11. The germline V gene encodes CDR1 LNHDA and CDR2 SQIVND (reference sequence). The CDR3 is 16 amino acids. CDR3 region: CASSSFLTGGRETQYF. CDR3 bases: TGTGCCAGTAGTAGCTTCTTGACAGGGGGTCGGGAGACCCAGTACTTC.

This chain connects TRBV12-3 or TRBV12-4 to TRBJ2-5; no reliable D call. Trimming pared 3 bases from V and 3 bases from J, leaving 5 bases between. The CDR3 spans 12 residues. The CDR3 DNA is TGTGCCAGCAGTTTCTCTGAAGAGACCCAGTACTTC. Residues: CASSFSEETQYF.

CDR3 region: CASSEGTGPNYGYTF. CDR3 DNA sequence: TGTGCCAGCAGCGAGGGGACAGGGCCTAACTATGGCTACACCTTC. The chain links TRBV9 to TRBJ1-2, with 9 nucleotides matching TRBD1. CDR3 size: 15 residues. V was clipped by 3 bases and J by 0 bases; unmatched bases: 3. Germline-derived CDR1 and CDR2 are SGDLS and YYNGEE.

The V gene is TRBV5-1, the J gene TRBJ2-7, with 8 bases lining up with TRBD2. The CDR3 contains 14 residues. J was trimmed by 5 bases and V by 1 base; bases with no gene match: 5. Germline V CDR1 and CDR2: SGHRS, YFSETQ. The CDR3 DNA reads TGCGCCAGCAGCTTGCCCTCCGGGAGGGACGAGCAGTACTTC. Its translation is CASSLPSGRDEQYF.

The rearrangement uses TRBV5-5 and TRBJ2-7, with a possible D match to TRBD1 (6 bases). CDR1 and CDR2 (germline): SGHKS, YYEKEE (reference sequence). Deletions cut 3 bases from V and 1 base from J, with 14 bases between. This CDR3 has 15 residues. In DNA form, the CDR3 reads TGTGCCAGCAGCTGGGGGCGGGCAGTATCCTACGAGCAGTACTTC. It is translated as CASSWGRAVSYEQYF.

This clone was seen a few times. The chain combines TRBV4-3 with TRBJ2-7, with TRBD1 identical over 11 bases. Germline V gives CDR1 LGHNA, CDR2 YSLEER. CDR3 length equals 14 residues. The trim removed 4 bases at V and 4 bases at J, leaving 3 bases unmatched. The CDR3, as DNA: TGCGCCAGCAGCCGAGGACAGGGGGCTTACGAGCAGTACTTC. Protein: CASSRGQGAYEQYF.